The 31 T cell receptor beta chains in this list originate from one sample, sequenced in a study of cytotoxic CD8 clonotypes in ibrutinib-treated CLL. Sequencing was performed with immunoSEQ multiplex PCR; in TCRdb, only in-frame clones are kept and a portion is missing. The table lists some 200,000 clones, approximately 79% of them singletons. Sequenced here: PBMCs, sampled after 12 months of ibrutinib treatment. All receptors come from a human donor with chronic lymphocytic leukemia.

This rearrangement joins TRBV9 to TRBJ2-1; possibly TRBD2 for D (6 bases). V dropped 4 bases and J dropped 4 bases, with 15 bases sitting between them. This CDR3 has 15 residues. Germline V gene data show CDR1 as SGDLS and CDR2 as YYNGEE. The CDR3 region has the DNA TGTGCCAGCAGCATTACGGGACTTCTATACAATGAGCAGTTCTTC. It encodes CASSITGLLYNEQFF.

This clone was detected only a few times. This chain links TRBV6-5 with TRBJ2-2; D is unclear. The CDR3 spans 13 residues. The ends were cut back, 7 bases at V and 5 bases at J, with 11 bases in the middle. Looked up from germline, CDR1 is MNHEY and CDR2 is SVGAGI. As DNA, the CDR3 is TGTGCCAGCATTCGGGTGGGAACCGGGGAGCTGTTTTTT. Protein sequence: CASIRVGTGELFF.

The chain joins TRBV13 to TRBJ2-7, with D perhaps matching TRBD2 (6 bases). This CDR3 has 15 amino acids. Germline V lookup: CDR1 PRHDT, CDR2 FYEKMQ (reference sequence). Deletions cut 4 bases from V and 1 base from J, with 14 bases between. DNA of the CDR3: TGTGCCAGCAGCTCCCTCTCTAGCGTGTCCTACGAGCAGTACTTC. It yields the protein CASSSLSSVSYEQYF.

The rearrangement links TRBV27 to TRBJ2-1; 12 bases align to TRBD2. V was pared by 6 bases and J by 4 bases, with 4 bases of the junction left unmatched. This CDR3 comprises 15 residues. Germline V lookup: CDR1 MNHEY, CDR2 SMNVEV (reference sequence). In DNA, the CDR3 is TGTGCCAGCAGCCGGACTAGCGGGGTTTACAATGAGCAGTTCTTC. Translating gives CASSRTSGVYNEQFF.

CDR3 sequence reads: CASSWPLKGDGYTF. CDR3 nucleotide sequence: TGTGCCAGCAGTTGGCCCCTGAAGGGGGATGGCTACACCTTC. V gene TRBV28 combines with J gene TRBJ1-2; possible D gene TRBD1, 6 bases. Germline-derived CDR1 and CDR2 are MDHEN and SYDVKM. The CDR3 has 14 residues. The ends were cut back, 4 bases at V and 6 bases at J, with 15 bases in the middle.

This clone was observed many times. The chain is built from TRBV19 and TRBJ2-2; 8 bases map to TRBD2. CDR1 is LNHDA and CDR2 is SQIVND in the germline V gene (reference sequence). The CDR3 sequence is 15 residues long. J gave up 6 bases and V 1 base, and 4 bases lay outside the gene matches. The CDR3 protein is CASSIGGRSPGELFF. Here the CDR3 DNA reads TGTGCCAGTAGTATAGGCGGGAGGAGCCCCGGGGAGCTGTTTTTT.

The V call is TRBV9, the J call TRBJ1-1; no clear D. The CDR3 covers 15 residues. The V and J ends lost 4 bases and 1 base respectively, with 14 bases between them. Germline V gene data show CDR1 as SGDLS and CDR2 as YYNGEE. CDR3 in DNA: TGTGCCAGCAGCCCACGGAAACTAAAGAACACTGAAGCTTTCTTT. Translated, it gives CASSPRKLKNTEAFF.

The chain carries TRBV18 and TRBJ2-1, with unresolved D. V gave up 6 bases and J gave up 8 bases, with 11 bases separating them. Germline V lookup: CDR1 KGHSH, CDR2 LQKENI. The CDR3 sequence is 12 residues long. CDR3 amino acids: CASSKAMHEQFF. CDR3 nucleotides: TGTGCCAGCTCGAAGGCTATGCATGAGCAGTTCTTC.

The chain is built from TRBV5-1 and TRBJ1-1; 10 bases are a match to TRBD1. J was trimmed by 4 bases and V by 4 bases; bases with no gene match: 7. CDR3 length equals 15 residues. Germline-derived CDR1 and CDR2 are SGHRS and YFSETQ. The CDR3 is CASSLTGTGATEAFF. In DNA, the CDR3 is TGCGCCAGCAGCCTGACCGGGACAGGGGCCACTGAAGCTTTCTTT.

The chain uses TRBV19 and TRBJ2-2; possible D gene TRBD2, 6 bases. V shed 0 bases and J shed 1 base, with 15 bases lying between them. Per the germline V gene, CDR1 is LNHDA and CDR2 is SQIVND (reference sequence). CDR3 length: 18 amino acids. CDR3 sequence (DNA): TGTGCCAGTAGTATAGATACTCGTGCGGGGCTGAACACCGGGGAGCTGTTTTTT. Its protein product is CASSIDTRAGLNTGELFF.

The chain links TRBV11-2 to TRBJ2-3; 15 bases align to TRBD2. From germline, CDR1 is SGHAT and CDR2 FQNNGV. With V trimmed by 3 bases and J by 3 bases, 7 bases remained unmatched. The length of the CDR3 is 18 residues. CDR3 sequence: CASSFFSGLAGGTDTQYF. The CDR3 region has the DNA TGTGCCAGCAGCTTCTTCTCGGGACTAGCGGGAGGAACAGATACGCAGTATTTT.

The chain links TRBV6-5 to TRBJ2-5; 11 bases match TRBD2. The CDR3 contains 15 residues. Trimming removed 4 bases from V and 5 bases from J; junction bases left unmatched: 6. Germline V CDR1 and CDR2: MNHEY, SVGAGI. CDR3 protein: CASSSRLAGYETQYF. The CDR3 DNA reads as TGTGCCAGCAGTTCCAGACTAGCGGGGTATGAGACCCAGTACTTC.

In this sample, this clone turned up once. CDR3 in amino acids: CATQPVIAGNNEQFF. CDR3 DNA: TGTGCCACTCAACCAGTGATAGCGGGAAACAATGAGCAGTTCTTC. The chain recombines TRBV19 with TRBJ2-1, with 8 nucleotides matching TRBD2. The CDR3 runs 15 residues. Per the germline V gene, CDR1 is LNHDA and CDR2 is SQIVND (reference sequence). The ends lost 10 bases at V and 5 bases at J; junction bases unmatched: 13.

The DNA of the CDR3 is TGCGCCAGCAGCCAAGGCGCTTGGTCGACCGGGGAGCTGTTTTTT. This sequence encodes CASSQGAWSTGELFF. The gene calls are TRBV4-1 and TRBJ2-2; no reliable D call. CDR3 length: 15 amino acids. Germline V gene data show CDR1 as MGHRA and CDR2 as YSYEKL. Trimming pared 1 base from V and 5 bases from J, leaving 11 bases between.

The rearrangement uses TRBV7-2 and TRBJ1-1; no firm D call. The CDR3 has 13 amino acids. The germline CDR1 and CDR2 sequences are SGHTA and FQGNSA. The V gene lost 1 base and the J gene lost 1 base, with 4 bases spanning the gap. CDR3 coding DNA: TGTGCCAGCAGCTTAGGGGAGAACACTGAAGCTTTCTTT. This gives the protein CASSLGENTEAFF.

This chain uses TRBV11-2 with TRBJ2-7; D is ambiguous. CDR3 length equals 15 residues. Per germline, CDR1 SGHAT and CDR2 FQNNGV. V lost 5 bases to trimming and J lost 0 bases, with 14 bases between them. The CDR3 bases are TGTGCCAGCAGCCCTAGTGGGATTAGCTCCTACGAGCAGTACTTC. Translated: CASSPSGISSYEQYF.

CDR3: CASSQTTGGTNEKLFF. In DNA, the CDR3 is TGCGCCAGCAGCCAGACAACAGGGGGAACTAATGAAAAACTGTTTTTT. This chain connects TRBV5-1 to TRBJ1-4; 8 bases agree with TRBD1. The CDR3 consists of 16 residues. J lost 1 base, V lost 4 bases, and 6 bases had no gene match. Germline CDR1 is SGHRS and CDR2 is YFSETQ.

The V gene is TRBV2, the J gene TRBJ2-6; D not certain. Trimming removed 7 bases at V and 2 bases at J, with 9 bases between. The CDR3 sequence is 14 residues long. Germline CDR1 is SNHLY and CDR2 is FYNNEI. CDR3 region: CASNEVPGANVLTF. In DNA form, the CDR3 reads TGTGCCAGCAATGAGGTCCCTGGGGCCAACGTCCTGACTTTC.

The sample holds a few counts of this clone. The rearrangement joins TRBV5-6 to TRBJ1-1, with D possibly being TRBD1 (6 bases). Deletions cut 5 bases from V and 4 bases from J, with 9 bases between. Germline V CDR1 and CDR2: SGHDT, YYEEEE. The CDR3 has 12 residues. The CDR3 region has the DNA TGTGCCAGCAGAACAGGGTTCACTGAAGCTTTCTTT. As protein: CASRTGFTEAFF.

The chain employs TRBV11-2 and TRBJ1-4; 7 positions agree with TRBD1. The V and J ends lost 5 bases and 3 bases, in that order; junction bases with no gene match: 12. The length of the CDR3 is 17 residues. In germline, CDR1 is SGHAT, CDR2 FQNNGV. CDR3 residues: CASSPTHQGVANEKLFF. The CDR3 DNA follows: TGTGCCAGCAGCCCTACCCATCAGGGGGTCGCTAATGAAAAACTGTTTTTT.

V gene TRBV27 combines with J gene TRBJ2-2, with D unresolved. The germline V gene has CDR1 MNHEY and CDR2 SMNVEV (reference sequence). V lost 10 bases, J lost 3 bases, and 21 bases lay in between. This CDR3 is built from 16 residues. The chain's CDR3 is CATPATSQPHTGELFF. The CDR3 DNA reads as TGTGCCACCCCCGCCACTTCTCAACCCCACACCGGGGAGCTGTTTTTT.

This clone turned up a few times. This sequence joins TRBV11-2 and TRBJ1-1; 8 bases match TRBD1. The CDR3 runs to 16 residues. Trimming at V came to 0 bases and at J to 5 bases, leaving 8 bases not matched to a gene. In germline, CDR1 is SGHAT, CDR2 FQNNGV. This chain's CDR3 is CASSLDWGDRRTEAFF. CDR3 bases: TGTGCCAGCAGCTTAGATTGGGGGGACAGGCGAACTGAAGCTTTCTTT.

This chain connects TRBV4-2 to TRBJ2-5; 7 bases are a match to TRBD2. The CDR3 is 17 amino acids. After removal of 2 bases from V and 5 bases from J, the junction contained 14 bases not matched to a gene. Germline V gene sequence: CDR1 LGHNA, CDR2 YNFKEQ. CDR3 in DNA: TGTGCCAGCAGCCAACGAGGAGAGCGGGGATGGATGGAGACCCAGTACTTC. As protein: CASSQRGERGWMETQYF.

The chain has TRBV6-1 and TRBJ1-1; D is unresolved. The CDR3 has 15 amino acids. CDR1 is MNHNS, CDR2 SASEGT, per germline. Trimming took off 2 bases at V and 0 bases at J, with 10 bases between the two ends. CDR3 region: CASSEMEGLNTEAFF. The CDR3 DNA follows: TGTGCCAGCAGTGAAATGGAGGGTCTGAACACTGAAGCTTTCTTT.

The DNA for the CDR3 is TGTGCCAGCAGCCTAGGGGGGAACGCTGGAAACACCATATATTTT. Encoded protein: CASSLGGNAGNTIYF. This rearrangement joins TRBV7-3 to TRBJ1-3; a possible D gene is TRBD1 (6 bases). Germline loops: CDR1 SGHTA, CDR2 FQGTGA. Trimming took 5 bases from V and 2 from J, leaving 13 bases between them. The CDR3 consists of 15 residues.

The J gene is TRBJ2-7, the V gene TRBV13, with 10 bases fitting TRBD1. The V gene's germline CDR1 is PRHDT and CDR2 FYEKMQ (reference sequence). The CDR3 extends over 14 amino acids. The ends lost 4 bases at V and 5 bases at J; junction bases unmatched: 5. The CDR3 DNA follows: TGTGCCAGCAGCTCCGGACAGGGGGTAGACGAGCAGTACTTC. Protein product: CASSSGQGVDEQYF. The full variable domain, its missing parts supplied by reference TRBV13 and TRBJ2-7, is AAGVIQSPRHLIKEKRETATLKCYPIPRHDTVYWYQQGPGQDPQFLISFYEKMQSDKGSIPDRFSAQQFSDYHSELNMSSLELGDSALYFCASSSGQGVDEQYFGPGTRLTVT.

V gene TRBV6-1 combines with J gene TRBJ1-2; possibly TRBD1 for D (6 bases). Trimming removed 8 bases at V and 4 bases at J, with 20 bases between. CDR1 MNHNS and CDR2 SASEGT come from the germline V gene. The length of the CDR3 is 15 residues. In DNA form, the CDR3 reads TGTGCCAGCGCGACGACAGGAGTTTTGGGCTATGGCTACACCTTC. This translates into CASATTGVLGYGYTF.

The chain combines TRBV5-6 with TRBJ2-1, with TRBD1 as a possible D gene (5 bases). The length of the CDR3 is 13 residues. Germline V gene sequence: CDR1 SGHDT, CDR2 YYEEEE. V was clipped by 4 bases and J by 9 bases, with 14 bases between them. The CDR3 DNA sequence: TGTGCCAGCAGCACAGGAACCAACGGTGAGCAGTTCTTC. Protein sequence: CASSTGTNGEQFF.

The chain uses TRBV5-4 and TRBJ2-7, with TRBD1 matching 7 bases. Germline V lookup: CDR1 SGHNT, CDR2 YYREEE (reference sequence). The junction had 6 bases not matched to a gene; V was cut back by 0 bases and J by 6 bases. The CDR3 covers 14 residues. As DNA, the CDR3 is TGTGCCAGCAGCTTGGACAGGGGAAGGGGCGAGCAGTACTTC. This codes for CASSLDRGRGEQYF.

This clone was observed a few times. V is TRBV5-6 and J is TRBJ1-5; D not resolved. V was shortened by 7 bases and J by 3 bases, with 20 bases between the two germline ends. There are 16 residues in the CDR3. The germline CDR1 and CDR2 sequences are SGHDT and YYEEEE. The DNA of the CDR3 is TGTGCCAGCGAGAAAAACGGCTACTCACTCAATCAGCCCCAGCATTTT. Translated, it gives CASEKNGYSLNQPQHF.

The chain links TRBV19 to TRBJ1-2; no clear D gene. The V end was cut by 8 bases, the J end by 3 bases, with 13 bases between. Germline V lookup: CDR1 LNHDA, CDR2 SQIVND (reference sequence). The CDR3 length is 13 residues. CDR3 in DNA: TGTGCCAGTTCCGAGGCCCTGGACTATGGCTACACCTTC. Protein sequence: CASSEALDYGYTF.